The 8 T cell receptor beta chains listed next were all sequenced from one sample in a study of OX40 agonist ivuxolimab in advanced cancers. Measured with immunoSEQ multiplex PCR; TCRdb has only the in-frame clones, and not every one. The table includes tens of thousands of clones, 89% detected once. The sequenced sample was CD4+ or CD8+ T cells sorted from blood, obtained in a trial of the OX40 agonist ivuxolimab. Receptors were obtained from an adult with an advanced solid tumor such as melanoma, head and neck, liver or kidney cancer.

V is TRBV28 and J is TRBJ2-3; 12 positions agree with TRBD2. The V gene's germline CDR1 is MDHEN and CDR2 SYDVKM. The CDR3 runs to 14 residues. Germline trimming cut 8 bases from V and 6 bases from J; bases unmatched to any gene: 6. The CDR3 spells CASFGLAGWDTQYF. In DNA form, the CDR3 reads TGTGCCAGCTTCGGACTAGCGGGATGGGATACGCAGTATTTT. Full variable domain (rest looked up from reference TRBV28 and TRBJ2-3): DVKVTQSSRYLVKRTGEKVFLECVQDMDHENMFWYRQDPGLGLRLIYFSYDVKMKEKGDIPEGYSVSREKKERFSLILESASTNQTSMYLCASFGLAGWDTQYFGPGTRLTVL.

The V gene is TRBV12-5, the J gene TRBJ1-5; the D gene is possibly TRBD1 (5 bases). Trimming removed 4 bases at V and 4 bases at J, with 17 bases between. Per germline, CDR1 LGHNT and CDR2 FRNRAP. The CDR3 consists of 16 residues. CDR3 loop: CASGSTQGEGNQPQHF. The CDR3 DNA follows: TGTGCTAGTGGTTCCACACAAGGGGAGGGAAATCAGCCCCAGCATTTT.

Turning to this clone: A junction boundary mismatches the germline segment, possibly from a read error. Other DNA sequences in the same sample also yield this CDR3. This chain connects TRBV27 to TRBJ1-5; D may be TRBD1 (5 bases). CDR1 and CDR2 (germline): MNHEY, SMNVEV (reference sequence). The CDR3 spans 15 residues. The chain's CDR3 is CASSLSGTSDQPQHF. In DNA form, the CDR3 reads TGTGCCAGCAGCTTATCGGGGACGTCGGATCAGCCCCAGCATTTT.

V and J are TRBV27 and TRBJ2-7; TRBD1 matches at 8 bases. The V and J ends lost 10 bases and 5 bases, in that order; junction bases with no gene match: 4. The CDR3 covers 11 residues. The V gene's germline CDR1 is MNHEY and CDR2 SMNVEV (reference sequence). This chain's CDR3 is CANTDRDEQYF. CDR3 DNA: TGTGCCAACACGGACAGGGACGAGCAGTACTTC.

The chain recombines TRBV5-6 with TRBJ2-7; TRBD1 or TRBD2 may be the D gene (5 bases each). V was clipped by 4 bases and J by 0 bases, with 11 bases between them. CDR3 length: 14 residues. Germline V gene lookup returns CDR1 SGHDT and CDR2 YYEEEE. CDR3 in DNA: TGTGCCAGCAGCGTGGGGACCTTCTCCTACGAGCAGTACTTC. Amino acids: CASSVGTFSYEQYF.

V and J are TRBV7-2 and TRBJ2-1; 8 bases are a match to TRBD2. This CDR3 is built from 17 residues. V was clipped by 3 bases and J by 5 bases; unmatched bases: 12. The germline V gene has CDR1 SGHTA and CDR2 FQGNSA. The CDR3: CASSFGSGGRTHNEQFF. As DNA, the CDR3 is TGTGCCAGCAGCTTCGGGAGCGGGGGCCGCACTCACAATGAGCAGTTCTTC. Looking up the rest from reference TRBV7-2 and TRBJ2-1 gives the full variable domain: GAGVSQSPSNKVTEKGKDVELRCDPISGHTALYWYRQSLGQGLEFLIYFQGNSAPDKSGLPSDRFSAERTGGSVSTLTIQRTQQEDSAVYLCASSFGSGGRTHNEQFFGPGTRLTVL.

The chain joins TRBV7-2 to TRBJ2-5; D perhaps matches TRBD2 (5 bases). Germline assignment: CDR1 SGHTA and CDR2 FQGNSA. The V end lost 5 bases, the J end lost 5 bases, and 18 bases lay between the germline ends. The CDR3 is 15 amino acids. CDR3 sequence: CASSPAGPRRETQYF. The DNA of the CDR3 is TGTGCCAGCAGCCCGGCGGGCCCCCGTCGTGAGACCCAGTACTTC.

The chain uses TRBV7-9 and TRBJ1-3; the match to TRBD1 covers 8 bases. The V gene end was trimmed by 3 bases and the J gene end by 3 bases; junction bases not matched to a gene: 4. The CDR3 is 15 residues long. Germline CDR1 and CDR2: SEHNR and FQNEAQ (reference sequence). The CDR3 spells CASSFQGAFGNTIYF. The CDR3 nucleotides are TGTGCCAGCAGCTTCCAGGGGGCGTTTGGAAACACCATATATTTT.